These 2 T cell receptor beta chains were all obtained from the same sample, sequenced in a study of neurological immune-mediated disorders. MiXCR, run by TCRdb on the 5' RACE reads, gives a single entry per CDR3 protein. The sample shows more than 9,000 distinct CDR3 sequences, 20% to 25% of them seen only once. Source material: CD8+ T cells from blood. Every receptor here comes from a woman in her fifties or sixties with HTLV-1-associated myelopathy (HAM/TSP).

This clonotype was counted at least ten times. The chain couples TRBV9 to TRBJ2-5; D could derive from TRBD1 or TRBD2 (7 bases each). With 3 bases removed from V and 3 bases from J, the gap between germline ends came to 21 bases. CDR3 length: 17 residues. Germline V gene lookup returns CDR1 SGDLS and CDR2 YYNGEE. Here the CDR3 DNA reads TGTGCCAGCAGCGCAGGGGGGGGACTGTTACCAAAAGAGACCCAGTACTTC. This encodes CASSAGGGLLPKETQYF.

Ten or more counts support this clonotype. CDR3 in amino acids: CSAPNGYTF. Written as DNA, the CDR3 is TGCAGTGCTCCTAACGGCTACACCTTC. The genes are TRBV20-1 and TRBJ1-2; D not resolved. Trimming pared 5 bases from V and 8 bases from J, leaving 6 bases between. The CDR3 loop spans 9 amino acids. CDR1 DFQATT and CDR2 SNEGSKA come from the germline V gene (reference sequence).